The present T cell receptor (beta chain) was sequenced within a study of early T cells in non-severe SARS-CoV-2 infection. On the study more broadly: Unsorted whole-blood RNA was sequenced in bulk, leaving chains unpaired.

MiXCR was run by TCRdb on the 5' RACE reads, yielding one entry per CDR3 protein. The profile shows about 55,000 distinct CDR3 sequences, 5% to 7.5% of them singletons. Concerning this clonotype: Its target is not known.

Trimming removed 0 bases at V and 11 bases at J, with 16 bases between. This CDR3 is built from 13 residues. Germline CDR1 reads DFQATT; CDR2 reads SNEGSKA (reference sequence). Overall study results and limits: Comparison of clonotypes with VDJdb favored anti-spike CD8 responses while missing private and CD4 specificities.

J is TRBJ1-1 and V is TRBV20-1; D is ambiguous. Sample: whole blood, taken at baseline. The clonotype originates from an adult who was a healthcare worker with PCR-confirmed SARS-CoV-2 infection or an uninfected control (not recorded which). The DNA of the CDR3 is TGCAGTGCTAGAGAGGAGGGCTCGTTAGAGGCTTTCTTT. Residues: CSAREEGSLEAFF.